This T cell receptor (beta chain) was profiled in a study of response to subunit inactivated influenza vaccine. General study findings and limits: The authors offered the suggestion that each seasonal influenza vaccination recruits few new T cells.

TCRdb re-derived calls from the RT-PCR reads in MiXCR, one entry per CDR3 protein. Of roughly 790,000 distinct CDR3 sequences listed, approximately 21% are singletons. The CDR3 covers 18 residues. With 1 base clipped from V and 13 bases from J, the junction kept 18 bases outside the gene matches. The germline V gene encodes CDR1 SGHAT and CDR2 FQNNGV. For this clonotype: Its antigen is unknown.

The gene calls are TRBV11-2 and TRBJ2-3, with 12 bases identical to TRBD2. This material consisted of PBMCs from blood, taken more than 4 days after vaccination. The TCR was taken from a man aged 50-60 years who received an inactivated influenza vaccine. The CDR3 sequence: CASSLGIGSSGGARYEYF. The CDR3 bases are TGTGCCAGCAGCTTAGGCATAGGGTCTAGCGGGGGGGCACGGTATGAGTATTTT. Filled out from reference TRBV11-2 and TRBJ2-3, the complete variable domain reads EAGVAQSPRYKIIEKRQSVAFWCNPISGHATLYWYQQILGQGPKLLIQFQNNGVVDDSQLPKDRFSAERLKGVDSTLKIQPAKLEDSAVYLCASSLGIGSSGGARYEYFGPGTRLTVL.